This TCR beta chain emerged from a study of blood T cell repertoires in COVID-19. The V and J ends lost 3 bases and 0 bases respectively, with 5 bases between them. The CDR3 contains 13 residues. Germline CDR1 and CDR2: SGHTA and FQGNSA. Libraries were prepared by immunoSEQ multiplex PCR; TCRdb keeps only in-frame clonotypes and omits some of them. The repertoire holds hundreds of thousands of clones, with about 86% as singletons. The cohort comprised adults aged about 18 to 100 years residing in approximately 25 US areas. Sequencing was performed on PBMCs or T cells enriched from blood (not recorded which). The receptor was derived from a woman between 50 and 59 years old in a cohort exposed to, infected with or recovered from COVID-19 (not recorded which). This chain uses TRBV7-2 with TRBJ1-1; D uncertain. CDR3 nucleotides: TGTGCCAGCAGCTTCGCGCTGAACACTGAAGCTTTCTTT. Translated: CASSFALNTEAFF.